One and the same sample provided the 6 T cell receptor beta chains below, sequenced in a study of T-cell reconstitution after alpha-beta-depleted transplantation in children. Unique molecular identifiers were incorporated during preparation of the TCRbeta library. From the PCR reads, TCRdb called clonotypes with MiXCR, one entry per CDR3 protein. This table has around 240,000 distinct CDR3 sequences, 9.7% appearing once. The sequencing used PBMCs from the stem cell graft donor, collected from the stem cell graft. These receptor sequences come from a human donor who donated a stem cell graft to a child with SCID.

This clonotype occurred many times. The chain links TRBV12-3 or TRBV12-4 to TRBJ2-5; TRBD2 matches at 7 bases. Trimming removed 5 bases from V and 1 base from J; junction bases left unmatched: 16. There are 18 residues in the CDR3. The CDR3 loop is CASSPLSGGSRAQETQYF. In nucleotides, the CDR3 is TGTGCCAGCAGTCCCCTGTCGGGGGGTTCACGGGCCCAAGAGACCCAGTACTTC.

In its sample, this clonotype was seen many times. This rearrangement joins TRBV18 to TRBJ1-2, with 8 bases matching TRBD1. J was trimmed by 8 bases and V by 6 bases; bases with no gene match: 17. This CDR3 contains 16 residues. In germline, CDR1 is KGHSH, CDR2 LQKENI. CDR3 bases: TGTGCCAGCTCCCCCACAGATACGTCTGGGACAGGCGGCTACACCTTC. Its protein product is CASSPTDTSGTGGYTF.

A word on this clonotype: A read error may explain this, as a much larger clone is one base away. The V gene is TRBV12-3 or TRBV12-4, the J gene TRBJ1-5; D remains unclear. This CDR3 contains 13 residues. CDR3 region: CASSGVSNHPQHF. The CDR3 nucleotides read TGTGCCAGCAGCGGAGTAAGCAATCACCCCCAGCATTTT.

In this sample, this clonotype turned up many times. The gene calls are TRBV3-1 and TRBJ2-7; maybe TRBD1 (6 bases). The germline gives CDR1 LGHDT, CDR2 YNNKEL (reference sequence). The CDR3 is made up of 13 amino acids. The V end lost 3 bases, the J end lost 3 bases, and 9 bases lay between the germline ends. The CDR3 nucleotides read TGTGCCAGCAGCCATGGACAGCTCTACGAGCAGTACTTC. It translates to CASSHGQLYEQYF.

This clonotype was counted ten times or more. The chain combines TRBV12-3 or TRBV12-4 with TRBJ1-1; D gene uncertain. V lost 3 bases to trimming and J lost 5 bases, with 10 bases between them. CDR3 length: 13 amino acids. Written as DNA, the CDR3 is TGTGCCAGCAGTTTTGGAGGGAGGACTGAAGCTTTCTTT. Its translation: CASSFGGRTEAFF.

This clonotype was seen at least ten times. Here the CDR3 reads CASSEARGGGSYGYTF. The CDR3 DNA is TGTGCCAGCAGTGAAGCGCGGGGGGGCGGCTCCTATGGCTACACCTTC. The chain couples TRBV2 to TRBJ1-2, with D perhaps matching TRBD1 (6 bases). Per the germline V gene, CDR1 is SNHLY and CDR2 is FYNNEI. Deletions cut 0 bases from V and 4 bases from J, with 15 bases between. This CDR3 comprises 16 residues.